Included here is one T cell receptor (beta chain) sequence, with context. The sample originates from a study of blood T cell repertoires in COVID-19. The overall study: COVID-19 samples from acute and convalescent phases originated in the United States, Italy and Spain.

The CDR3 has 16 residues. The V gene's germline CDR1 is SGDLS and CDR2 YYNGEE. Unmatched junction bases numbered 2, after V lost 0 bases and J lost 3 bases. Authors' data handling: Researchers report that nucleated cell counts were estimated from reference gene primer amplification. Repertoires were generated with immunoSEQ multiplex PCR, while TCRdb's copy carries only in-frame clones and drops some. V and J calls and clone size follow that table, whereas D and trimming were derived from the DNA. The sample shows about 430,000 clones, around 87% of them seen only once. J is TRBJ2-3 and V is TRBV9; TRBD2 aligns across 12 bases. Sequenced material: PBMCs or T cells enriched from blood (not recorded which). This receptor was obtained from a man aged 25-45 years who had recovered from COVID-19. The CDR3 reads CASSVVGTSGTDTQYF. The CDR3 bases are TGTGCCAGCAGCGTAGTAGGGACTAGCGGGACAGATACGCAGTATTTT.